A single T cell receptor beta chain is shown here with its context. Its antigen is not identified. These data come from a study of cytomegalovirus exposure and HLA in healthy donors. Study results and caveats: In a later analysis, TCR beta V- and J-gene trimming showed a link to a missense DCLRE1C variant. Later analysis identified several of the most significant clusters that appeared linked to common viral pathogens. In a later analysis, CMV-associated beta chains were mostly HLA-associated, it appeared. CMV serostatus alone was available as immune exposure information.

60 Vbeta and 13 Jbeta primers were used in PCR. Profiling relied on immunoSEQ multiplex PCR, and the TCRdb table lists in-frame clones only, not all of them. The sample has over 150,000 clones; less than 85% are singletons. Per germline, CDR1 MNHEY and CDR2 SVGAGI. The V gene lost 4 bases and the J gene lost 6 bases, with 13 bases spanning the gap. The CDR3 spans 13 residues. The clonotype originates from a man aged 40-49 years in good health and CMV-seronegative. V and J are TRBV6-5 and TRBJ2-7, with a possible D match to TRBD1 (5 bases). The sample consisted of PBMCs. CDR3 amino acids: CASSLGLGAEQYF. Written as DNA, the CDR3 is TGTGCCAGCAGTTTGGGGCTAGGGGCCGAGCAGTACTTC.